Listed below are T cell receptor beta chains from one sample, sequenced in a study of graft-versus-host responses after intestinal transplantation. Here immunoSEQ multiplex PCR was the method, and the copy in TCRdb shows in-frame clones only, minus some. The sample has approximately 74,000 clones, about 90% seen once; the top ten hold about 0.63%. The sequences come from PBMCs, collected 98 days after intestinal transplantation. These receptors all stem from a human patient who received an intestinal transplant, so some T cells may come from the graft donor. Both conserved end residues are part of each CDR3. Only some rows state a clone size, as once, few, many or a class for expanded clones.

clone_size j_call v_call cdr3_aa
NA TRBJ2-1 TRBV5-1 CASSLASASGNEQFF
NA TRBJ2-2 TRBV5-6 CASSLGDRAGELFF
NA TRBJ1-4 TRBV5-1 CASSFTPVAPEKLFF
once TRBJ1-5 TRBV6-6 CASRPQGNQPQHF
NA TRBJ2-3 TRBV27 CASSPDPRVWRTDTQYF
NA TRBJ2-3 TRBV9 CASSVDLSAGPRTDTQYF
NA TRBJ2-6 TRBV30 CAWTGHSGANVLTF
NA TRBJ2-5 TRBV15 CATSSGTSGREGETQYF
NA NA TRBV7-9 CAGGTGEYSYEQYF
NA TRBJ2-3 TRBV6-1 CASSSTGTDTQYF
NA TRBJ2-7 TRBV5-5 CASSPGISSYEQYF
NA TRBJ2-2 TRBV9 CASSVGGSNTGELFF
NA TRBJ2-1 TRBV4-2 CASSPRTGLAFSSYNEQFF
once TRBJ1-5 TRBV4-1 CASSQDPGQGQPQHF
NA TRBJ2-2 TRBV9 CASSARTSGVGELFF
NA TRBJ2-3 TRBV11-2 CASSTPPGLAGGIDTQYF
NA TRBJ2-1 TRBV5-5 CASSLKRISGSTNEQFF
NA TRBJ1-1 TRBV6-5 CASSEGTGTEAFF
NA TRBJ1-4 TRBV27 CASSPRGGSEKLFF
NA TRBJ2-1 TRBV18 CASSPLAGGNEQFF
NA TRBJ1-5 TRBV12-5 CASGLGQGTQPQHF
NA TRBJ2-1 TRBV7-6 CASSLAYELAGGIYEQFF
NA TRBJ1-6 TRBV9 CARGGGKNWDNSPLHF
NA TRBJ1-5 TRBV9 CASSVGRGGNQPQHF
once TRBJ2-3 TRBV6-1 CASSATSGGRADTQYF
NA TRBJ2-3 TRBV7-8 CASSPRGGVGLAGADTQYF
few TRBJ1-3 TRBV6-5 CASRGTDSGNTIYF
NA TRBJ1-5 TRBV15 CATSRQGAGQPQHF
NA TRBJ1-5 TRBV4-1 CASSQEAAKNQPQHF
few TRBJ2-7 TRBV5-5 CASSLGAGGLEQYF